Reported below is one T cell receptor (beta chain). This clonotype was recorded a few times. Its antigen remains unidentified. Base qualities were left out, and no much larger clone turns up one base away. To prepare the library, PCR was applied. Sequenced on a NextSeq 500. Bulk TCR libraries were prepared as previously described, using TCR primers listed in Table S5. Purification of total RNA was performed with the Qiagen AllPrep DNA/RNA kit. Before analysis, reads from multiple sequencing runs of one library were combined. In the authors' own workflow: Reads were retained only if the reads had an exact TCR constant sequence, and the retained reads were trimmed to 150 nt and grouped according to their 12-nt molecular barcodes. Within each barcode group, reads were sub-clustered at a 15% Levenshtein threshold, and quality-weighted consensus sequences were built per RNA molecule. Non-functional sequences were filtered out, along with any lower-count sequence sitting one edit away from another sequence. Based on a fit of two negative binomial distributions, barcode sub-clusters having less than 20% of the maximum read count were discarded. TCRdb reprocessing: public reads trimmed at Q25 with fastp, clones called with MiXCR, in-frame beta chains kept. A single entry per CDR3 protein holds the most common genes and DNA from its merged rows. Clone size and V and J calls follow TCRdb, not the original study. The sample data list approximately 500,000 distinct CDR3 sequences, and around 23% of these were observed just once. Approximately 0.8% of the sample is held by the ten biggest clonotypes.

This record comes from a study of molecular identifiers for immune sequencing clone quantification (dated by TCRdb to between 2018 and 2020). Broadly, across the study: In a replicate experiment, RNA from about 19,000 or 110,000 naive CD8 T cells was split into five aliquots, four of which were sequenced. The study was a methods study using CD8 T cells to benchmark molecular-identifier clustering-based TCR repertoire sequencing (MIDCIRS) and TCR RNA copy counting.

Naive CD8 T cell libraries were made from approximately 20,000 to 1,000,000 sorted cells using 10%, 30% or 50% of purified RNA. On a BD FACSAria II, naive CD8 T cells were FACS-sorted as CD8+CD4-CCR7+CD45RA+ and collected into RLT Plus buffer. To test detection sensitivity, Jurkat RNA equal to around 11 TCR copies was added to samples of roughly 19,000-1,100,000 naive CD8 T cells. CD8 T cells were enriched with RosetteSep CD8+ T Cell Enrichment Cocktail and Ficoll-Paque, followed by ACK red cell lysis. Broad study findings and their caveats: The naive libraries included spiked-in Jurkat TCR RNA (10 copies' worth), and this RNA is not part of the donor repertoire. When barcode sub-clustering was omitted, TCR diversity was inflated by chimeric consensus sequences, with chimeras reaching as high as 47%. Spiked-in Jurkat TCR RNA equal to a single cell's worth was reported to be detectable even within 1,100,000 naive CD8 T cells. The sizes of highly expanded clones could end up underestimated when identical TCR molecules share a barcode. Modeling estimated around 3.2 recovered TCR RNA copies per cell, compared with 8.5 to 10 by digital PCR, which implies around 30% capture efficiency. In CMV-specific effector cells, over 99% of molecules were held by clones above 20 RNA copies, whereas under 1% of molecules were held by such clones in naive cells.

From the cysteine up to the phenylalanine, the CDR3 has a length of 13 residues. This entry keeps only the CDR3 DNA: 39 bases, framed from base 1. The CDR1 and CDR2 encoded by the germline V gene (reference sequence) are LNHDA and SQIVND. V drops 2 bases and J drops 5 bases, leaving 9 bases in between. The sample consisted of naive CD8+ T cells from blood, with Jurkat cell RNA spiked in. The cell subset or site tag for this specimen amounts to: FACS-sorted CD8+CD4-CCR7+CD45RA+ naive T cells. This TCR derives from a human donor in good health. Some libraries in this study had Jurkat cell RNA spiked in. The rearranged segments are TRBV19 and TRBJ1-1; the D gene is unclear. The CDR3 corresponds to CASSIRASTEAFF. At the DNA level, the sequence is TGTGCCAGTAGTATAAGGGCATCAACTGAAGCTTTCTTT.